This entry describes one T cell receptor beta chain. Enrollees, about 18 to 90 years old, lived in approximately 24 US areas. Each exposed participant met a COVID-19 case in the 2 weeks preceding study entry. This entry is derived from a study of blood T cell repertoires in COVID-19. About the research overall: The analysed material was cDNA or gDNA that came from T cells, B-cell-depleted T cells, or PBMCs.

The CDR3 sequence is 15 residues long. The V gene's germline CDR1 is MGHDK and CDR2 SYGVNS. V lost 4 bases to trimming and J lost 2 bases; unmatched junction nucleotides: 3. Method: immunoSEQ multiplex PCR; TCRdb's copy keeps in-frame clones and lacks some. The sample consists of around 220,000 clones, roughly 90% of them appearing once. This sequence joins TRBV25-1 and TRBJ1-4; TRBD1 agrees at 8 bases. The TCR originated in a man aged 30-40 years who had been exposed to COVID-19. Sequencing was done on a sample of PBMCs or T cells enriched from blood (not recorded which). The CDR3 nucleotides read TGTGCCAGCAGTGTTCAGGGGGCTACTAATGAAAAACTGTTTTTT. Amino acids: CASSVQGATNEKLFF.